This entry lists 24 T cell receptor beta chains sequenced from one sample in a study of blood T cell repertoires in COVID-19. Generated by immunoSEQ multiplex PCR, the TCRdb table keeps only in-frame clones and is missing some. Of 300,000 to 450,000 clones in the sample, over 75% were seen once. The sequencing sample was made of peripheral blood. Source of these receptors: a woman aged 25 to 39 with COVID-19, enrolled during active disease.

The genes are TRBV19 and TRBJ2-3, with 7 bases that match TRBD1. The germline gives CDR1 LNHDA, CDR2 SQIVND (reference sequence). The CDR3 is made up of 18 amino acids. V was clipped by 4 bases and J by 2 bases; unmatched bases: 15. CDR3 protein: CASSTPPATGSITDTQYF. CDR3 nucleotide sequence: TGTGCCAGTAGTACCCCACCCGCGACAGGGTCTATCACAGATACGCAGTATTTT.

This clone was recorded once. The genes are TRBV5-1 and TRBJ2-7, with 7 bases that match TRBD2. Germline-derived CDR1 and CDR2 are SGHRS and YFSETQ. The CDR3 length is 16 residues. V lost 5 bases and J lost 4; bases outside the gene matches: 15. CDR3 nucleotides: TGCGCCAGCAGTTATAGTCTCGGGACTACGCAGTACGAGCAGTACTTC. This translates into CASSYSLGTTQYEQYF.

Here the CDR3 DNA reads TGCGCCAGCTCCGTGGGGGCAGAAGTCTACGAGCAGTACTTC. Protein: CASSVGAEVYEQYF. The chain carries TRBV4-1 and TRBJ2-7; D is perhaps TRBD1 (6 bases). The CDR3 runs to 14 residues. Between the trimmed V and J ends, which lost 8 bases and 3 bases, there was a span of 17 bases. Per the germline V gene, CDR1 is MGHRA and CDR2 is YSYEKL.

This rearrangement joins TRBV7-2 to TRBJ1-4; TRBD1 agrees at 9 bases. This CDR3 has 18 amino acids. Trimming took 3 bases from V and 0 from J; bases not matched to a gene: 8. Germline V gene data show CDR1 as SGHTA and CDR2 as FQGNSA. CDR3 in DNA: TGTGCCAGCAGCTTGAGTCGGGACAGGGTTGCAACTAATGAAAAACTGTTTTTT. This gives the protein CASSLSRDRVATNEKLFF.

J is TRBJ1-4 and V is TRBV18; unclear D gene. The CDR3 covers 14 residues. V was trimmed by 2 bases and J by 1 base, leaving 5 bases between them. The germline CDR1 and CDR2 sequences are KGHSH and LQKENI. DNA for the CDR3: TGTGCCAGCTCACCAGAGAGAACTAATGAAAAACTGTTTTTT. Translation gives CASSPERTNEKLFF.

The rearrangement links TRBV7-9 to TRBJ2-3; D not certain. The V gene lost 5 bases and the J gene lost 1 base, with 7 bases spanning the gap. Germline V gene lookup returns CDR1 SEHNR and CDR2 FQNEAQ (reference sequence). CDR3 length equals 13 residues. The CDR3 DNA reads as TGTGCCAGCAGCGTCGGAGGCACAGATACGCAGTATTTT. The encoded protein is CASSVGGTDTQYF. Filled out from reference TRBV7-9 and TRBJ2-3, the complete variable domain reads DTGVSQNPRHKITKRGQNVTFRCDPISEHNRLYWYRQTLGQGPEFLTYFQNEAQLEKSRLLSDRFSAERPKGSFSTLEIQRTEQGDSAMYLCASSVGGTDTQYFGPGTRLTVL.

This rearrangement joins TRBV13 to TRBJ2-5; 7 nucleotides agree with TRBD2. Trimming removed 0 bases from V and 2 bases from J; junction bases left unmatched: 3. This CDR3 contains 15 residues. Germline CDR1 reads PRHDT; CDR2 reads FYEKMQ (reference sequence). DNA for the CDR3: TGTGCCAGCAGCTTAGGCTCGGGAGGACAAGAGACCCAGTACTTC. Residues: CASSLGSGGQETQYF.

The chain employs TRBV5-1 and TRBJ2-3; D possibly corresponds to TRBD2 (6 bases). CDR1 and CDR2 from the germline V gene are SGHRS and YFSETQ. The CDR3 is 14 amino acids. V lost 0 bases, J lost 5 bases, and 10 bases lay in between. CDR3 coding DNA: TGCGCCAGCAGCTTGGCGGGGGTCAGAGATACGCAGTATTTT. Translation: CASSLAGVRDTQYF.

The gene calls are TRBV11-2 and TRBJ2-2; D not certain. The CDR3 spans 13 residues. The ends were cut back, 0 bases at V and 6 bases at J, with 5 bases in the middle. Germline V gene data show CDR1 as SGHAT and CDR2 as FQNNGV. The CDR3 nucleotides are TGTGCCAGCAGCTTAGATCTTTCCGGGGAGCTGTTTTTT. This translates into CASSLDLSGELFF.

This chain uses TRBV5-1 with TRBJ2-7; 8 nucleotides agree with TRBD1. Germline V CDR1 and CDR2: SGHRS, YFSETQ. The V segment lost 3 bases and the J segment 7 bases; nucleotides outside the gene matches: 9. The CDR3 is made up of 14 amino acids. The chain's CDR3 is CASSWRTGSLEQYF. In nucleotides, the CDR3 is TGCGCCAGCAGCTGGCGGACAGGGTCTTTAGAGCAGTACTTC.

The chain links TRBV5-5 to TRBJ2-3; 11 bases are shared with TRBD2. The CDR3 sequence is 15 residues long. J was trimmed by 6 bases and V by 2 bases; bases with no gene match: 5. CDR1 SGHKS and CDR2 YYEKEE come from the germline V gene (reference sequence). Here the CDR3 DNA reads TGTGCCAGCAGCTTATTAGCGGGAGGGGTGGATACGCAGTATTTT. Its protein product is CASSLLAGGVDTQYF.

This chain connects TRBV29-1 to TRBJ2-1; tentative D call: TRBD2 (5 bases). This CDR3 has 15 residues. The ends were cut back, 2 bases at V and 6 bases at J, with 17 bases in the middle. Germline-derived CDR1 and CDR2 are SQVTM and ANQGSEA. The CDR3 bases are TGCAGCGTTGAAAGCCTAGCCCACCCGAGCAATGAGCAGTTCTTC. It specifies CSVESLAHPSNEQFF.

The rearrangement uses TRBV27 and TRBJ2-3; 9 nucleotides match TRBD1. V trimming: 5 bases; J trimming: 3 bases; junction bases outside the gene matches: 3. The CDR3 extends over 14 amino acids. The germline gives CDR1 MNHEY, CDR2 SMNVEV (reference sequence). The CDR3 nucleotides read TGTGCCAGCAGTGACAGGGGGGGTACAGATACGCAGTATTTT. Its translation: CASSDRGGTDTQYF.

The V call is TRBV30, the J call TRBJ2-3; 7 bases are a match to TRBD2. The ends lost 4 bases at V and 2 bases at J; junction bases unmatched: 9. Per the germline V gene, CDR1 is GTSNPN and CDR2 is SVGIG (reference sequence). This CDR3 comprises 15 residues. The CDR3: CAWTRGRGITDTQYF. CDR3 bases: TGTGCCTGGACACGGGGGAGGGGCATCACAGATACGCAGTATTTT. Full variable domain (remainder filled in from reference TRBV30 and TRBJ2-3): SQTIHQWPATLVQPVGSPLSLECTVEGTSNPNLYWYRQAAGRGLQLLFYSVGIGQISSEVPQNLSASRPQDRQFILSSKKLLLSDSGFYLCAWTRGRGITDTQYFGPGTRLTVL.

This rearrangement joins TRBV10-1 to TRBJ2-7; 7 positions agree with TRBD2. The CDR3 runs 15 residues. CDR1 WNHNN and CDR2 SYGVQD come from the germline V gene (reference sequence). With 0 bases clipped from V and 3 bases from J, the junction kept 5 bases outside the gene matches. The CDR3: CASSESASGYYEQYF. In DNA, the CDR3 is TGCGCCAGCAGTGAGTCCGCTAGCGGTTACTACGAGCAGTACTTC.

This clone was seen once. This chain uses TRBV5-6 with TRBJ2-5, with D perhaps matching TRBD1 (6 bases). Trimming pared 8 bases from V and 2 bases from J, leaving 13 bases between. The germline gives CDR1 SGHDT, CDR2 YYEEEE. The CDR3 length is 13 residues. CDR3 amino acids: CASQDRLQETQYF. The CDR3, as DNA: TGTGCCAGTCAAGACAGGCTACAAGAGACCCAGTACTTC.

The chain couples TRBV7-2 to TRBJ1-1, with unresolved D. The germline V gene has CDR1 SGHTA and CDR2 FQGNSA. Trimming took 3 bases from V and 11 from J, leaving 13 bases between them. The CDR3 has 12 residues. The CDR3 DNA reads as TGTGCCAGCAGCTTTGTCGGGGTTTTGGCTTTCTTT. This codes for CASSFVGVLAFF.

Here the CDR3 reads CATTGGAYNEQFF. Written as DNA, the CDR3 is TGTGCCACCACCGGGGGTGCTTACAATGAGCAGTTCTTC. This rearrangement joins TRBV24-1 to TRBJ2-1, with D possibly matching TRBD2 (6 bases). CDR3 length equals 13 residues. The V end lost 8 bases, the J end lost 4 bases, and 11 bases lay between the germline ends. The germline V gene has CDR1 KGHDR and CDR2 SFDVKD.

The J gene is TRBJ1-5, the V gene TRBV28; D remains ambiguous. The CDR3 extends over 14 amino acids. Deletions cut 6 bases from V and 8 bases from J, with 17 bases between. Germline V gives CDR1 MDHEN, CDR2 SYDVKM. CDR3 loop: CASSPIARVEPQHF. In DNA form, the CDR3 reads TGTGCCAGCAGCCCTATTGCCCGGGTTGAGCCCCAGCATTTT.

This chain joins TRBV2 and TRBJ2-2, with 12 bases aligning to TRBD2. CDR1 and CDR2 (germline): SNHLY, FYNNEI. The CDR3 consists of 16 residues. V lost 5 bases, J lost 2 bases, and 3 bases stayed unmatched. CDR3 sequence reads: CASSKGLAGNTGELFF. The CDR3 DNA reads TGTGCCAGCAGTAAGGGACTAGCGGGTAACACCGGGGAGCTGTTTTTT.

The chain employs TRBV9 and TRBJ2-1; D remains ambiguous. The length of the CDR3 is 13 residues. The germline CDR1 and CDR2 sequences are SGDLS and YYNGEE. V lost 0 bases, J lost 10 bases, and 11 bases lay in between. The chain's CDR3 is CASSVALGREQFF. CDR3 bases: TGTGCCAGCAGCGTAGCTCTTGGGCGAGAGCAGTTCTTC.

J is TRBJ2-2 and V is TRBV10-3; D is possibly TRBD2 (5 bases). V lost 9 bases and J lost 5, with 13 bases in between. The CDR3 is 13 residues long. CDR1 ENHRY and CDR2 SYGVKD come from the germline V gene. This CDR3 is CAMRREGTGELFF. In nucleotides, the CDR3 is TGTGCCATGCGGAGAGAGGGAACCGGGGAGCTGTTTTTT.

The CDR3 is CASSTRASGRIRETQYF. CDR3 in DNA: TGTGCCAGCAGCACCCGGGCTAGCGGGAGAATCCGAGAGACCCAGTACTTC. The rearrangement uses TRBV7-4 and TRBJ2-5; the match to TRBD2 covers 10 bases. The CDR3 is 17 residues long. With V trimmed by 5 bases and J by 4 bases, 13 bases remained unmatched. CDR1 SGHVT and CDR2 SQSDAQ come from the germline V gene.

This chain uses TRBV3-1 (or the pseudogene TRBV3-2) with TRBJ1-1; possibly TRBD1 for D (5 bases). There are 14 residues in the CDR3. Germline V gives CDR1 LGHDT, CDR2 YNNKEL (reference sequence). V lost 5 bases and J lost 1, with 11 bases in between. The CDR3 region is CASSARAANTEAFF. CDR3 bases: TGTGCCAGCAGCGCCAGGGCAGCGAACACTGAAGCTTTCTTT.